This T cell receptor (beta chain) was found in a study of blood T cell repertoires in COVID-19. Germline V lookup: CDR1 LNHDA, CDR2 SQIVND (reference sequence). This CDR3 contains 16 residues. Trimming removed 2 bases from V and 0 bases from J; junction bases left unmatched: 3. Produced via immunoSEQ multiplex PCR; TCRdb's table is partial and in-frame only. The sample has roughly 220,000 clones; around 84% are singletons. The material sequenced was PBMCs or T cells enriched from blood (not recorded which). The V and J genes are TRBV19 and TRBJ2-3, with TRBD1 matching 9 bases. This clonotype was obtained from a man aged 25-45 years with acute COVID-19. CDR3 sequence: CASSIRQGGSTDTQYF. Written as DNA, the CDR3 is TGTGCCAGTAGTATACGACAGGGGGGAAGCACAGATACGCAGTATTTT.